The 10 T cell receptor beta chains below all came from one sample that was sequenced in a study of T cells of healthy individuals. One entry per CDR3 protein, called by TCRdb with MiXCR from the 5' RACE reads. Among about 96,000 distinct CDR3 sequences listed, 17% were seen once. All receptors come from a human donor in good health.

A word on this clonotype: Just one base apart from a much larger clone, this may be a read error. This CDR3 is CAWSVLGGLGNQPKHF. In nucleotides, the CDR3 is TGTGCCTGGAGTGTACTTGGAGGGCTGGGCAATCAGCCCAAGCATTTT. The chain recombines TRBV30 with TRBJ1-5, with D unresolved. Germline loops: CDR1 GTSNPN, CDR2 SVGIG (reference sequence). The CDR3 contains 16 residues. Full variable domain (missing parts from reference TRBV30 and TRBJ1-5): SQTIHQWPATLVQPVGSPLSLECTVEGTSNPNLYWYRQAAGRGLQLLFYSVGIGQISSEVPQNLSASRPQDRQFILSSKKLLLSDSGFYLCAWSVLGGLGNQPKHFGDGTRLSIL.

The chain joins TRBV12-3 or TRBV12-4 to TRBJ1-1, with 7 bases lining up with TRBD1. Trimming took 8 bases from V and 0 from J; bases not matched to a gene: 6. This CDR3 has 14 amino acids. Here the CDR3 reads CASRQGVVNTEAFF. In nucleotides, the CDR3 is TGTGCCAGCCGACAGGGAGTTGTGAACACTGAAGCTTTCTTT.

This clonotype appeared many times. The V call is TRBV10-3, the J call TRBJ2-1; D is possibly TRBD2 (6 bases). Trimming removed 0 bases at V and 4 bases at J, with 22 bases between. Germline-derived CDR1 and CDR2 are ENHRY and SYGVKD. The CDR3 is 19 residues long. CDR3: CAISESPVSRGSTYNEQFF. The CDR3 DNA follows: TGTGCCATCAGTGAGTCTCCGGTGAGTCGGGGGTCCACATACAATGAGCAGTTCTTC.

V is TRBV15 and J is TRBJ2-1; the match to TRBD1 covers 10 bases. V lost 2 bases, J lost 9 bases, and 1 base stayed unmatched. Looked up from germline, CDR1 is LNHNV and CDR2 is YYDKDF (reference sequence). The CDR3 is 13 residues long. CDR3 sequence: CATSRRDRGEQFF. CDR3 sequence (DNA): TGTGCCACCAGCAGACGGGACAGGGGTGAGCAGTTCTTC.

This clonotype was detected only once. The CDR3 DNA reads as TGTGCCAGCAGCTTAATGCCCACTAGGGAGTACGAGCAGTACTTC. Translation gives CASSLMPTREYEQYF. The chain joins TRBV7-2 to TRBJ2-7; weak D call: TRBD2 (5 bases). The V end was cut by 2 bases, the J end by 4 bases, with 15 bases between. The V gene's germline CDR1 is SGHTA and CDR2 FQGNSA. CDR3 size: 15 residues.

This clonotype came up many times. V gene TRBV12-3 or TRBV12-4 combines with J gene TRBJ2-1, with 9 positions matching TRBD2. Trimming removed 4 bases from V and 4 bases from J; junction bases left unmatched: 14. The CDR3 sequence is 18 residues long. This chain's CDR3 is CASSSSILAGTLYNEQFF. Written as DNA, the CDR3 is TGTGCCAGCAGTTCCTCCATTCTAGCGGGAACCCTATACAATGAGCAGTTCTTC.

This sequence joins TRBV5-4 and TRBJ2-7; possibly TRBD2 for D (5 bases). Germline assignment: CDR1 SGHNT and CDR2 YYREEE (reference sequence). With 3 bases removed from V and 3 bases from J, the gap between germline ends came to 16 bases. The CDR3 is made up of 15 amino acids. The CDR3 coding sequence is TGTGCCAGCAGCTGGAAACATCGGGCGGGCTACGAGCAGTACTTC. Its translation: CASSWKHRAGYEQYF. Combining the CDR3 with reference TRBV5-4 and TRBJ2-7 gives the whole variable domain ETGVTQSPTHLIKTRGQQVTLRCSSQSGHNTVSWYQQALGQGPQFIFQYYREEENGRGNFPPRFSGLQFPNYSSELNVNALELDDSALYLCASSWKHRAGYEQYFGPGTRLTVT.

This clonotype was counted at least ten times. The chain couples TRBV18 to TRBJ2-7; 7 nucleotides match TRBD1. From germline, CDR1 is KGHSH and CDR2 LQKENI. J was trimmed by 5 bases and V by 2 bases; bases with no gene match: 3. The CDR3 runs 13 residues. The chain's CDR3 is CASSPDRAHEQYF. CDR3 sequence (DNA): TGTGCCAGCTCACCAGACAGGGCCCACGAGCAGTACTTC.

This chain links TRBV9 with TRBJ2-7; TRBD2 agrees at 10 bases. Germline V lookup: CDR1 SGDLS, CDR2 YYNGEE. Trimming at V came to 4 bases and at J to 3 bases, leaving 7 bases not matched to a gene. This CDR3 contains 15 residues. The CDR3 protein is CASSPSGLAFYEQYF. CDR3 sequence (DNA): TGTGCCAGCAGCCCATCGGGACTAGCGTTCTACGAGCAGTACTTC.

The chain combines TRBV9 with TRBJ2-1, with D possibly TRBD1 on 6 matching bases. Looked up from germline, CDR1 is SGDLS and CDR2 is YYNGEE. With 0 bases removed from V and 10 bases from J, the gap between germline ends came to 20 bases. The CDR3 contains 16 residues. The CDR3 DNA sequence: TGTGCCAGCAGCGTAGAGGGGGACATAGAGTTAGAGGAGCAGTTCTTC. Translation gives CASSVEGDIELEEQFF. Supplemented by reference TRBV9 and TRBJ2-1, the full variable domain reads DSGVTQTPKHLITATGQRVTLRCSPRSGDLSVYWYQQSLDQGLQFLIQYYNGEERAKGNILERFSAQQFPDLHSELNLSSLELGDSALYFCASSVEGDIELEEQFFGPGTRLTVL.